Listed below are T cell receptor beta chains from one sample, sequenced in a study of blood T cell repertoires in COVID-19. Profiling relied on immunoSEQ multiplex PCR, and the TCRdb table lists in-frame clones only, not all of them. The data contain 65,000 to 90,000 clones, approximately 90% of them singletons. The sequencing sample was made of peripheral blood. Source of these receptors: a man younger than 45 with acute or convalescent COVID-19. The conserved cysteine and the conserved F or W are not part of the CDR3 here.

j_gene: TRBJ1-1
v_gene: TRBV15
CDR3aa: ATSSSALPGQGNTEAF

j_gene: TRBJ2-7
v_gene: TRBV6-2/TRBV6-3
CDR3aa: ASSYSTSGQYSYEQY

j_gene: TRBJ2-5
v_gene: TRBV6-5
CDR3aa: ASSYAGRETQY

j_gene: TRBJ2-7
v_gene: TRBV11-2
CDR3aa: ASSLDRGSKY

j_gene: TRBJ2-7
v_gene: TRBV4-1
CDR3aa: ASSQDLPRGTGASSYEQY

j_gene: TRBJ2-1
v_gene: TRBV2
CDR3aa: ASRWYIYNEQF

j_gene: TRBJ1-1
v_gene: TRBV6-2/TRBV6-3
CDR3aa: ASGHPGQGLGQAF

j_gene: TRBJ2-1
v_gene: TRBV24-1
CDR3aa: ATSDRTSGSYNEQF

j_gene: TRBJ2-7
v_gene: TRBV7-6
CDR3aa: ASSADTNYEQY

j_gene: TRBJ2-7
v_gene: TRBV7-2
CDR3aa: ASSFTYEQY

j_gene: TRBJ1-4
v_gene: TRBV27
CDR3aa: ASSLSGGANEKLF

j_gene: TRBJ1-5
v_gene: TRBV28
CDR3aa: ASSPGGTGKQPQH

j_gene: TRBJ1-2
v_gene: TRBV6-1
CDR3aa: ASSEVGGVGGYT

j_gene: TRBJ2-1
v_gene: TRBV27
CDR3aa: ASSSLAGVRNEQF

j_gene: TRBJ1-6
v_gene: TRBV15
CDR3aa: ATSRDPGQGDSPLH

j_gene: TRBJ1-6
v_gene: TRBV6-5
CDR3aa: ASTSTAYNSPLH

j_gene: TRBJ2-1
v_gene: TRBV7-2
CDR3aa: ASSPTGSGRRYEQF

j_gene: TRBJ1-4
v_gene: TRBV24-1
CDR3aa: ATSDARLRDEKLF

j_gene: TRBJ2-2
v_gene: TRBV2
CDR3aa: ASKRGGRTGELF

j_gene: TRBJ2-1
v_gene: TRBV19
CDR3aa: ASSIVGLSLLNEQF

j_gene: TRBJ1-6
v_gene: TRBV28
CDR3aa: ASRLQGLVYSPLH

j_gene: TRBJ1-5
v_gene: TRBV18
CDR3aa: ASSPDRGANQPQH

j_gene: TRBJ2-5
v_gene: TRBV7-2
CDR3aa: ASSLGAGSYQETQY

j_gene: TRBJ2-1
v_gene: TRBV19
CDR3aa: ASSRTSSYNEQF

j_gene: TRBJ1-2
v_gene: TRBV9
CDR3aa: ASSVTDSYVGYT

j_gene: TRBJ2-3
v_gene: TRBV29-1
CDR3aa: SVVWRDSTDTQY

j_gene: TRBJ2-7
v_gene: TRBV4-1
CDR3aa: ASSQETGDSYEQY

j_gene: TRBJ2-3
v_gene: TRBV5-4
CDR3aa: ASSSITQVTDTQY

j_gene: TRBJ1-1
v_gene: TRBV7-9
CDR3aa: ASSVYPRGDTEAF

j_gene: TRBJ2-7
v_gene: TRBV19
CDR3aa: ASSLTLWTASELLNEQY

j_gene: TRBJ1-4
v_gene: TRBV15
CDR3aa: ATSSGGGKLF

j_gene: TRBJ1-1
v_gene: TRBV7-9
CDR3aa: ASSSRGEDTEAF

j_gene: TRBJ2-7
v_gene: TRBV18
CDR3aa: ASSPLGRGWVIGYEQY

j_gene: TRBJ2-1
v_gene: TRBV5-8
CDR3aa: AVRSAGKGEQF

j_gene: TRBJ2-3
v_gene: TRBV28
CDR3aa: ASAERTDTQY

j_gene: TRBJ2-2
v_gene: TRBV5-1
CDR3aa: ASSLQGNIRAGELF

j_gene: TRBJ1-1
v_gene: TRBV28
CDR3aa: ASSLRAEAF

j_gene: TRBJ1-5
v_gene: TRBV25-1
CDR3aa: ASSEGAEHQPQH

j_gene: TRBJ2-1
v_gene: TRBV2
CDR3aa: ASTHREGNEQF

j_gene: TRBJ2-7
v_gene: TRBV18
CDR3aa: ASSPGGSYEQY

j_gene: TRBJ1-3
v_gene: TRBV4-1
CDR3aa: ASSLPGQGEPRY

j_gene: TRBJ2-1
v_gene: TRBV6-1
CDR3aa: ATTASGDNEQF

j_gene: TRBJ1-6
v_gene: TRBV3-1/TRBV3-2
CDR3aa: ASSPRESSPLH

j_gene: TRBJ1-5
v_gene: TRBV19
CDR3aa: ASIGDRLSNQPQH

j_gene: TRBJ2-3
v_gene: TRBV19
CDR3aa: ASSIEAGRDTQY

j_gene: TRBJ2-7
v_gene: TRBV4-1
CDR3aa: ASSQEPGLAAYEQY

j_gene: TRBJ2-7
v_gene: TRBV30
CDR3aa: AWSGPSGEQY

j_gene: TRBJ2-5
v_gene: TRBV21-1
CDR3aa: ASSKGVGQGEETQY

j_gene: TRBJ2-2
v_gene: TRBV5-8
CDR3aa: ASNPGATWGLTNTGELF

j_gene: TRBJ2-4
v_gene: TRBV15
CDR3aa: ATSRDSTGGAASTIAKNIQY

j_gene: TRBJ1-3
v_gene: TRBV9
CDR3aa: ASSVDRDRHTIY

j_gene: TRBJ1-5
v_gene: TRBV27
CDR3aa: ASSPAGGLSNQPQH

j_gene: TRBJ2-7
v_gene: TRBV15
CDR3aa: ATSRGVFYEQY

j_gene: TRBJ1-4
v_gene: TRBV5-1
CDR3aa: ASSLYRGELNEKLF

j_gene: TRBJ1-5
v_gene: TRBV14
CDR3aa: ASQKTGSNQPQH